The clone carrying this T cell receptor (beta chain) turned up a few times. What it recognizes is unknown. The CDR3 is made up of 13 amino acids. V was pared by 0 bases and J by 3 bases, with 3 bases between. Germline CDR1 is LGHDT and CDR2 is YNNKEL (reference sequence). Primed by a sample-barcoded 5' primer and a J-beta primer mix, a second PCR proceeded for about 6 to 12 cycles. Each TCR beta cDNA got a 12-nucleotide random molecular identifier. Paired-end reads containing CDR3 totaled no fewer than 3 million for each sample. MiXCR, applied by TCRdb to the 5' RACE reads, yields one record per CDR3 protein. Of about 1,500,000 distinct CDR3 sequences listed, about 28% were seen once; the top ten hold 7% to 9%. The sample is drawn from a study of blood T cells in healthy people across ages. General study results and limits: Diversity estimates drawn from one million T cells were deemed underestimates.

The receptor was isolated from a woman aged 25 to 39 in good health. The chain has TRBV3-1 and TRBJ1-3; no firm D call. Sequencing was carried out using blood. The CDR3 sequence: CASSQDSGNTIYF. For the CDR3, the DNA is TGTGCCAGCAGCCAAGACAGTGGAAACACCATATATTTT.